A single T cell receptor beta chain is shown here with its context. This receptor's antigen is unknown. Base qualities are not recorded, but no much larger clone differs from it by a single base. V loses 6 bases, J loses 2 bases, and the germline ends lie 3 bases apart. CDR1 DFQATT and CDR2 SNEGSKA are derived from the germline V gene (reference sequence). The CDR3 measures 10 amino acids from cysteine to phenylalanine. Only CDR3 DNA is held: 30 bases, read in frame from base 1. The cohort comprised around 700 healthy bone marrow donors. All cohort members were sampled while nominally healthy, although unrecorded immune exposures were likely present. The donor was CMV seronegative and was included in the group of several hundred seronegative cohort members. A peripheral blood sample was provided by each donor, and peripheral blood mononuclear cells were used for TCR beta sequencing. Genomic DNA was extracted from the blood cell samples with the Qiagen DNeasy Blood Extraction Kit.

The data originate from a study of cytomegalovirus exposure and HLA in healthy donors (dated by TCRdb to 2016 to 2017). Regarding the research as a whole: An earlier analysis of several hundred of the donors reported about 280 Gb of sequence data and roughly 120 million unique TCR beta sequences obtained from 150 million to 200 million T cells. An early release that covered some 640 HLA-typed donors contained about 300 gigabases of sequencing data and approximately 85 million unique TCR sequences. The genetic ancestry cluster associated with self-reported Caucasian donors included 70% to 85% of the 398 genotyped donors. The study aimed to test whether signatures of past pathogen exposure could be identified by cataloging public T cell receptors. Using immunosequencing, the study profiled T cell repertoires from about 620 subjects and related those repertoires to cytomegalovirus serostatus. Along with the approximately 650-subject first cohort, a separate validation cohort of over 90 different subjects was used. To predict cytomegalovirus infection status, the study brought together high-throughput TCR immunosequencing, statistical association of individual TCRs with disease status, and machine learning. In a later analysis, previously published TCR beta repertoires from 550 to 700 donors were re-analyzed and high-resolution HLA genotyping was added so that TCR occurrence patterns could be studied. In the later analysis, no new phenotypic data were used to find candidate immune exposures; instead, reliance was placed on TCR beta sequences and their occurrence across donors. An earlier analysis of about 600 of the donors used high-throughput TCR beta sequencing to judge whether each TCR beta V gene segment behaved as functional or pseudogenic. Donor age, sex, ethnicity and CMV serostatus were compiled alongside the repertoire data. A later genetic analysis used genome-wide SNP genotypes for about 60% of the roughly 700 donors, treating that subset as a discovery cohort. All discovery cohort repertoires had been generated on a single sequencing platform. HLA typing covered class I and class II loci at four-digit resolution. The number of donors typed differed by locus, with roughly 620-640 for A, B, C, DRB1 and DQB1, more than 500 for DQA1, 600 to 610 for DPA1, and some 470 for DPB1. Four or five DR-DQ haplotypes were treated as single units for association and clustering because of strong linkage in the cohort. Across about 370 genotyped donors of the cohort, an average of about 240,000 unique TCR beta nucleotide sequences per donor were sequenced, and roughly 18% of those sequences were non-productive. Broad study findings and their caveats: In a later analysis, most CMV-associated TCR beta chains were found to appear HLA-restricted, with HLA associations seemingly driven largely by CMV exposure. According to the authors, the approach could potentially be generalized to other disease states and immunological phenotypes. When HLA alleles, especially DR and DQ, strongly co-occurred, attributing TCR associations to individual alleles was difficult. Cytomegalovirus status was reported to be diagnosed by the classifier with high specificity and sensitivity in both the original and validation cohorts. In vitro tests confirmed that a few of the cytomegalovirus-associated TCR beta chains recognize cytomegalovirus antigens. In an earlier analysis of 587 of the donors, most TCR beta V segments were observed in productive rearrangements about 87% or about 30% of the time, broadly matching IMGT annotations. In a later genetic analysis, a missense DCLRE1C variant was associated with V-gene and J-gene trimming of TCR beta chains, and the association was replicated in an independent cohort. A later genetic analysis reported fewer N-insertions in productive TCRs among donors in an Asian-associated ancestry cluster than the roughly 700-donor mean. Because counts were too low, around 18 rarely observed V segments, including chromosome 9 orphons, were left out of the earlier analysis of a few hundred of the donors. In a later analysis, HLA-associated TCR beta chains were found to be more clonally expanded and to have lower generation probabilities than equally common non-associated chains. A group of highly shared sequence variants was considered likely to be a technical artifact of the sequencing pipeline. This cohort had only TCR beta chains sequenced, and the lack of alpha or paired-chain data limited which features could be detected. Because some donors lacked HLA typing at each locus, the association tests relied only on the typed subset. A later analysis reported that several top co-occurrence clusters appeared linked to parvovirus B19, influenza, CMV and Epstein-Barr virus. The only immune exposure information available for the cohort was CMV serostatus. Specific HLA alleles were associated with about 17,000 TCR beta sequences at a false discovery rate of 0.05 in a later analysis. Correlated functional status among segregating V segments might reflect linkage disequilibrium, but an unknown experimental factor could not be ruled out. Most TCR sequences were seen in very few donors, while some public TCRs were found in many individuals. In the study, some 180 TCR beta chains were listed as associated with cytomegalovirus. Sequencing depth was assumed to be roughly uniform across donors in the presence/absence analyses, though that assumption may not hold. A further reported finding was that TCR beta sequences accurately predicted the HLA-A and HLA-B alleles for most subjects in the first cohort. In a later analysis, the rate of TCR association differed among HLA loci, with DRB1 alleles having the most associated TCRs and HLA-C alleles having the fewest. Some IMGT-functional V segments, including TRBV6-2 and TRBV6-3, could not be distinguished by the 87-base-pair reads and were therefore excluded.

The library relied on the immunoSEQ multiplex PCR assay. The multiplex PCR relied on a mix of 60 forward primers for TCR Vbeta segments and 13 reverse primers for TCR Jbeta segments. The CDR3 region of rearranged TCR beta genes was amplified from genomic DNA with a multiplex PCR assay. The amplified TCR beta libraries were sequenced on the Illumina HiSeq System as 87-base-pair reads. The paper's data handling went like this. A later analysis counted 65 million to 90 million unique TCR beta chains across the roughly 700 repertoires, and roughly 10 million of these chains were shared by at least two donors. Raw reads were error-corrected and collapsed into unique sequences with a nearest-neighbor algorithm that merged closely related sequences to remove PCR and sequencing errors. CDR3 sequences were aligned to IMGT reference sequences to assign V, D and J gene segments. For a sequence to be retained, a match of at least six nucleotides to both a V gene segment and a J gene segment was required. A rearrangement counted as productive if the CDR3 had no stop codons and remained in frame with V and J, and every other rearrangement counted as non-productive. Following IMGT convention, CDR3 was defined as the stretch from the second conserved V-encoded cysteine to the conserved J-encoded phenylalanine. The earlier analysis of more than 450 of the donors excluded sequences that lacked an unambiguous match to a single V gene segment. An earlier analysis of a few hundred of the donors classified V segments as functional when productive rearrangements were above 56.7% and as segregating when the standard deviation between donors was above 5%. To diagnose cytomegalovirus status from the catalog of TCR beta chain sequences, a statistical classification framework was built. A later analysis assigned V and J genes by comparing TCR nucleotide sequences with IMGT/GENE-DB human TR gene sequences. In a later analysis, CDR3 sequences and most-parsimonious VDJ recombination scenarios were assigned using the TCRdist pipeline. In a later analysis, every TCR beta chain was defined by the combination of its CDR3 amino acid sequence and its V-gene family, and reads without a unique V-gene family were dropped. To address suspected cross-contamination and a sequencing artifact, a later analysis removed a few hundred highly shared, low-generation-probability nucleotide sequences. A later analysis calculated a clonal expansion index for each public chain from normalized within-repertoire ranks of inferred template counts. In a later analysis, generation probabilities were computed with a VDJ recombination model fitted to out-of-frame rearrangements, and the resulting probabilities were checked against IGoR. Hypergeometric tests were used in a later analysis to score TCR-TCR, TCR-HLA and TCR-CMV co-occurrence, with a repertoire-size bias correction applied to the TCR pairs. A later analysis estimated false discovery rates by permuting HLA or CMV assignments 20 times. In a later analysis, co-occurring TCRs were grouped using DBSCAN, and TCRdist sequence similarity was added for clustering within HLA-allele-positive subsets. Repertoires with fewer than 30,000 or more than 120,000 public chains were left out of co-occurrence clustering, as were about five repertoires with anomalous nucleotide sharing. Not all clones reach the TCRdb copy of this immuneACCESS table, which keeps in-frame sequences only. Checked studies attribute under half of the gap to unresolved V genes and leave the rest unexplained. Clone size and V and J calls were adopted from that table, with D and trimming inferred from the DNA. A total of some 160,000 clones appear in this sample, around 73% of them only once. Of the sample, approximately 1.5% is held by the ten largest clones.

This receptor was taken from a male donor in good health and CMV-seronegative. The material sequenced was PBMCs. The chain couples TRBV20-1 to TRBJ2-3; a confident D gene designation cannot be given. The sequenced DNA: TGCAGTGCCTTCACAGATACGCAGTATTTT. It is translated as CSAFTDTQYF.